The subject of this entry is one T cell receptor beta chain. What it binds is unknown. This specimen comes from a study of T cells after yellow fever vaccination. The CDR3 totals 12 residues. Per germline, CDR1 LNHDA and CDR2 SQIVND (reference sequence). V lost 9 bases to trimming and J lost 1 base, with 4 bases between them. TCRdb itself ran the 5' RACE reads through MiXCR, one entry per CDR3 protein. The table has roughly 240,000 distinct CDR3 sequences, around 6.7% seen once. General study results and limits: The study found a weaker secondary response that peaked faster, day 5 versus 15. Subsequent booster samples again held most clones from primary vaccination (roughly 95% CD4, about 90% CD8).

The rearrangement links TRBV19 to TRBJ2-6; D ambiguous. Sequencing used CD4+ T cells sorted from PBMCs, obtained on the day of the yellow fever booster vaccination. The receptor's source is a man aged 25-45 years who received the YFV17D yellow fever vaccine. The CDR3 loop reads CARLSGANVLTF. The DNA for the CDR3 is TGTGCCAGGTTATCTGGGGCCAACGTCCTGACTTTC. Filled out from reference TRBV19 and TRBJ2-6, the complete variable domain reads DGGITQSPKYLFRKEGQNVTLSCEQNLNHDAMYWYRQDPGQGLRLIYYSQIVNDFQKGDIAEGYSVSREKKESFPLTVTSAQKNPTAFYLCARLSGANVLTFGAGSRLTVL.